This T cell receptor beta chain appears in the sequencing data of a study of spatial heterogeneity in lung cancer (dated by TCRdb to between 2019 and 2020). Describing the broader study: Beta-chain transcripts were consistently detected in greater numbers than alpha-chain transcripts, which likely reflects a higher abundance of beta-chain transcripts. Nonsynonymous mutation counts, determined by whole-exome sequencing of tumor tissue, were related to TCR repertoire features. At surgery, 200 or so tumor regions, around 67 matched nontumor lung samples and fewer than 60 PBMC samples were TCR-sequenced for both alpha and beta chains. In the raw uncorrected reads, each unique combination of TCR and UMI appeared more than ten times on average. TCR alpha and beta repertoires were quantitatively compared across multiple tumor regions, matched nontumor lung and blood in non-small cell lung cancer.

In regard to this clonotype: Its cognate antigen has yet to be identified. No base qualities exist here, and no much larger clone lies one base off it.

Receptor amplification or capture employed 5' RACE. The listed sequencing device is NextSeq 500. To allow correction of PCR and sequencing errors, the TCR library protocol tagged every TCR cDNA molecule with a unique molecular identifier. Regarding the original processing steps: Decombinator tools were used for TCR identification, UMI-based error correction and CDR3 extraction. Expanded TCRs were defined as those above a frequency of 2 per 1,000, corresponding to the top 1% of the tumor frequency distribution. Renyi diversity was calculated using the R vegan package after each repertoire was subsampled 100 times to 5,000 TCRs. CDR3 similarity networks were built from amino acid triplet string-kernel similarity, with CDR3s being connected when pairwise similarity was above 0.82. TCRdb took the public reads, trimmed them with fastp at Q25, ran MiXCR for clone calling and kept in-frame beta chains. A single entry per CDR3 protein holds the most common genes and DNA from its merged rows. None of the V and J calls come from the authors' own analysis; TCRdb made them. For this sample there are 8,500 to 14,000 distinct CDR3 sequences; about 3.7% appear just once. The ten largest clones capture 6% to 9.5% of the sample.

Sample time point, as interpreted from the label and publication: sample taken at primary tumor resection. Whole RNA extracted from tumor and nontumor lung tissue, or from cryopreserved PBMC samples, was used for TCR sequencing without cell sorting. Donors were about 70 patients with early-stage, untreated non-small cell lung cancer from the lung TRACERx cohort. Patients were selected for TCR sequencing only if sufficient RNA was available from at least two tumor regions. A lung pathologist reviewed the tumor and adjacent nontumor lung specimens before the specimens were selected. The CDR1 and CDR2 encoded by the germline V gene are SGHTA and FQGNSA. The CDR3 numbers 17 residues from cysteine through phenylalanine. Left in the record is the CDR3 DNA by itself, 51 bases read in frame from the first base. Compared with germline, V lacks 4 bases and J lacks 4 bases; bases without a gene match: 10. Study-level results and caveats: Confirming at a functional level the hypothesis that regional TCRs recognize regional mutations was considered to require additional single-cell paired TCR alpha and beta sequencing.

The sample consisted of normal lung tissue next to the tumor, taken at surgery. The sequence came from a male donor with early-stage non-small cell lung cancer. The sequence joins TRBV7-2 to TRBJ2-1; 10 middle bases align to TRBD2. The DNA sequence is given as TGTGCCAGCAGCTCCGCGCGGACTAGCGGACCTTACAATGAGCAGTTCTTC. This codes for CASSSARTSGPYNEQFF.